The TCR beta chain described here comes from a study of CD8+ T cells in alopecia areata. cDNA reverse transcribed from extracted RNA served as the sequencing template. Clones were sequenced by immunoSEQ multiplex PCR, and TCRdb holds only the in-frame ones, with some missing. The table includes some 210,000 clones, 50% to 60% detected once. Germline V gene lookup returns CDR1 SQVTM and CDR2 ANQGSEA. V dropped 0 bases and J dropped 11 bases, with 13 bases sitting between them. This CDR3 has 12 amino acids. Overall study findings and caveats: Sequenced scalp T cells also include alphabeta T cells resident in normal skin. Lesional scalp displayed greater clonality than normal scalp, most notably in alopecia totalis/universalis.

This clone was counted between two and nine times. Antigen specificity is unknown. Researchers gathered lesional scalp punch biopsies and peripheral blood from patients with alopecia areata. Sequencing used CD4+ T cells sorted from blood, obtained at week 0. The chain has TRBV29-1 and TRBJ1-2, with D possibly being TRBD1 (5 bases). The clonotype comes from a human donor with alopecia areata. The CDR3 protein is CSVEEAGEKYTF. In nucleotides, the CDR3 is TGCAGCGTTGAAGAGGCGGGGGAGAAATACACCTTC. The full variable domain, completed using reference TRBV29-1 and TRBJ1-2, is SAVISQKPSRDICQRGTSLTIQCQVDSQVTMMFWYRQQPGQSLTLIATANQGSEATYESGFVIDKFPISRPNLTFSTLTVSNMSPEDSSIYLCSVEEAGEKYTFGSGTRLTVV.